This is a list of T cell receptor beta chains from one sample in a study of response to subunit inactivated influenza vaccine. TCRdb processed the RT-PCR reads anew with MiXCR; each CDR3 protein has one entry. The sample gives roughly 170,000 distinct CDR3 sequences, about 9.3% of which show up once; approximately 11% is in the top ten. This sample comprised non-naive T cells sorted from PBMCs, obtained on the day of vaccination. The receptors derive from a man aged 45 to 65 who received an inactivated influenza vaccine. Both conserved end residues are part of each CDR3. D genes are given only for firm matches. Rows may omit the clone size; those that give it use once, few, many or a size class.

D: NA; J: TRBJ1-2; size: few; V: TRBV30; DNA: TGTGCCTGTAGGGGGACGGCTATCTACACCTTC; CDR3: CACRGTAIYTF
D: TRBD2; J: TRBJ2-3; size: NA; V: TRBV7-2; DNA: TGTGCCAGCAGCACCTCTAGCGGGTCAGATACGCAGTATTTT; CDR3: CASSTSSGSDTQYF
D: NA; J: TRBJ2-7; size: few; V: TRBV10-3; DNA: TGTGCCATCAGTGAGTCTCGAGACGAGCAGTACTTC; CDR3: CAISESRDEQYF
D: NA; J: TRBJ2-7; size: many; V: TRBV20-1; DNA: TGCAGTGCGGAAACAGGGAGCCCCTACGAGCAGTACTTC; CDR3: CSAETGSPYEQYF
D: NA; J: TRBJ2-1; size: many; V: TRBV2; DNA: TGTGCCAGCACCAAAATGACAGTTAATGAGCAGTTCTTC; CDR3: CASTKMTVNEQFF
D: TRBD1; J: TRBJ1-5; size: NA; V: TRBV7-2; DNA: TGTGCCAGCAGCTTAGCGACAGGGGGCTATCAGCCCCAGCATTTT; CDR3: CASSLATGGYQPQHF
D: NA; J: TRBJ1-5; size: few; V: TRBV6-1; DNA: TGTGCCAGCAGTGGCGGGGCCAATCAGCCCCAGCATTTT; CDR3: CASSGGANQPQHF
D: TRBD1; J: TRBJ2-1; size: many; V: TRBV5-1; DNA: TGCGCCAGCAGCTCGTTCCGGGACAGGGTTTACAATGAGCAGTTCTTC; CDR3: CASSSFRDRVYNEQFF
D: NA; J: TRBJ2-5; size: few; V: TRBV6-2/TRBV6-3; DNA: TGTGCCAGCAGTGACCAGGGGGGGGATGCAGATACCCAGTACTTC; CDR3: CASSDQGGDADTQYF
D: NA; J: TRBJ1-1; size: few; V: TRBV7-9; DNA: TGTGCCAGCAGCACAACAGGCCGTGAAGTGGCTTTCTTT; CDR3: CASSTTGREVAFF
D: TRBD1; J: TRBJ2-1; size: many; V: TRBV5-1; DNA: TGCGCCAGTCAGACAGGGGGAGGGACCTACAATGAGCAGTTCTTC; CDR3: CASQTGGGTYNEQFF
D: NA; J: TRBJ2-2; size: few; V: TRBV5-1; DNA: TGCGCCAGCAGCCGGCGGACAACGAACACCGGGGAGCTGTTTTTT; CDR3: CASSRRTTNTGELFF